These 15 T cell receptor beta chains were sequenced from one sample in a study of blood T cells in healthy people across ages (dated by TCRdb to the mid-2010s). The library relied on 5' RACE. The reads were generated on an Illumina HiSeq 2500. The second PCR ran for about 6 to 12 cycles and used a J-beta primer mix along with a sample-barcoded 5' primer. TCRdb trimmed the raw reads at Q25, called clones with MiXCR and kept productive beta chains. Rows with a matching CDR3 protein are joined into one entry that keeps the most common DNA and genes. The sample has fewer than 700,000 distinct CDR3 sequences on record, approximately 40% of them singletons. Of the sample, 30% falls within the top ten clones. Sequencing used blood. These receptors originate from an elderly man in good health.

V gene TRBV6-2 or TRBV6-3 combines with J gene TRBJ2-7, with D possibly matching TRBD1 (6 bases). Per germline, CDR1 MNHEY and CDR2 SVGEGT. The CDR3 length is 12 residues. The V end was cut by 7 bases, the J end by 3 bases, with 10 bases between. CDR3 sequence reads: CASNKGVYEQYF. The CDR3 nucleotides read TGTGCCAGCAATAAGGGGGTCTACGAGCAGTACTTC.

CDR3: CASSVVGGRSDTQYF. As DNA, the CDR3 is TGTGCCAGCAGCGTAGTCGGGGGGCGTTCAGATACGCAGTATTTT. V gene TRBV9 combines with J gene TRBJ2-3; D possibly corresponds to TRBD2 (7 bases). The CDR3 covers 15 residues. Trimming shortened V by 0 bases and J by 4 bases, and 12 bases separated the two germline ends. Germline CDR1 and CDR2: SGDLS and YYNGEE. The full variable domain, its missing parts supplied by reference TRBV9 and TRBJ2-3, is DSGVTQTPKHLITATGQRVTLRCSPRSGDLSVYWYQQSLDQGLQFLIQYYNGEERAKGNILERFSAQQFPDLHSELNLSSLELGDSALYFCASSVVGGRSDTQYFGPGTRLTVL.

The V call is TRBV6-5, the J call TRBJ2-1; D is perhaps TRBD1 or TRBD2 (5 bases each). V lost 5 bases to trimming and J lost 8 bases, with 31 bases between them. Germline V CDR1 and CDR2: MNHEY, SVGAGI. The CDR3 has 19 residues. CDR3 loop: CASSNPGNRGRLPGHEQFF. The CDR3 DNA follows: TGTGCCAGCAGTAACCCGGGTAACCGGGGCCGATTACCGGGGCATGAGCAGTTCTTC.

This clonotype has a handful of counts. One junction end does not reproduce the germline sequence, and a read error may be involved. V is TRBV6-4 and J is TRBJ1-2; D perhaps matches TRBD1 (5 bases). CDR3 length equals 12 residues. The germline gives CDR1 MRHNA, CDR2 SNTAGT. This CDR3 is CASSDPRVGYTF. Written as DNA, the CDR3 is TGCGCCAGCAGCGACCCCAGGGTTGGCTACACCTTC.

The rearrangement links TRBV6-1 to TRBJ1-4, with TRBD1 matching over 7 bases. Per germline, CDR1 MNHNS and CDR2 SASEGT. The CDR3 is 16 residues long. With V trimmed by 6 bases and J by 3 bases, 10 bases remained unmatched. The CDR3 DNA is TGTGCCAGCAGGAAGGGGGTGGGACAGTCTAATGAAAAACTGTTTTTT. Its protein is CASRKGVGQSNEKLFF.

The gene calls are TRBV20-1 and TRBJ2-1; 7 nucleotides line up with TRBD1. CDR3 length: 14 amino acids. CDR1 and CDR2 from the germline V gene are DFQATT and SNEGSKA (reference sequence). V shed 6 bases and J 0 bases; nucleotides not matched to a gene: 5. The CDR3 loop is CSAEQGSSYNEQFF. The CDR3 coding sequence is TGCAGTGCGGAACAGGGGAGCTCCTACAATGAGCAGTTCTTC.

This clonotype occurred many times. V usage is TRBV29-1 and J usage is TRBJ1-1, with TRBD1 as a possible D gene (5 bases). CDR3 length: 15 amino acids. Germline V CDR1 and CDR2: SQVTM, ANQGSEA. Between the trimmed V and J ends, which lost 7 bases and 4 bases, there was a span of 22 bases. Here the CDR3 DNA reads TGCAGCGGCCTTGATCGTGGGGGTACGCGCACTGAAGCTTTCTTT. Protein product: CSGLDRGGTRTEAFF. Complete variable domain (other parts from reference TRBV29-1 and TRBJ1-1): SAVISQKPSRDICQRGTSLTIQCQVDSQVTMMFWYRQQPGQSLTLIATANQGSEATYESGFVIDKFPISRPNLTFSTLTVSNMSPEDSSIYLCSGLDRGGTRTEAFFGQGTRLTVV.

In nucleotides, the CDR3 is TGTGCCATCCGGGGTAGCGGGGGGACCGGGGAGCTGTTTTTT. It encodes CAIRGSGGTGELFF. The chain carries TRBV6-6 and TRBJ2-2, with 10 positions matching TRBD2. The CDR3 extends over 14 amino acids. The germline V gene encodes CDR1 MNHNY and CDR2 SVGAGI (reference sequence). V lost 10 bases, J lost 5 bases, and 7 bases stayed unmatched.

V usage is TRBV7-6 and J usage is TRBJ1-1, with D perhaps matching TRBD1 (5 bases). V was cut by 1 base and J by 4 bases, with 13 bases left in between. The CDR3 sequence is 15 residues long. Germline-derived CDR1 and CDR2 are SGHVS and FNYEAQ. CDR3 sequence (DNA): TGTGCCAGCAGCTTAGGGTCCAGGGAGTCCACTGAAGCTTTCTTT. Protein: CASSLGSRESTEAFF.

This clonotype was picked up a small number of times. This rearrangement joins TRBV29-1 to TRBJ2-1, with D unclear. The ends were cut back, 4 bases at V and 3 bases at J, with 4 bases in the middle. The CDR3 consists of 11 residues. Germline CDR1 is SQVTM and CDR2 is ANQGSEA. The CDR3: CSVAVYNEQFF. CDR3 DNA: TGCAGCGTTGCAGTCTACAATGAGCAGTTCTTC.

This clonotype was counted a few times. A read error is possible here, since a much larger clone lies one base away. V gene TRBV6-5 combines with J gene TRBJ2-3; D gene uncertain. Germline V gene data show CDR1 as MNHEY and CDR2 as SVGAGI. The CDR3 totals 14 residues. The CDR3 spells CASSDSPATDTQYF. The CDR3, as DNA: TGTGCCAGCAGTGACTCCCCAGCCACAGATACGCAGTATTTT.

The V and J genes are TRBV28 and TRBJ2-1; TRBD1 aligns across 8 bases. Germline V lookup: CDR1 MDHEN, CDR2 SYDVKM. V dropped 6 bases and J dropped 9; count of bases not matched to a gene: 7. The CDR3 totals 13 residues. CDR3 sequence: CASRNVQGGEQFF. CDR3 bases: TGTGCCAGCAGGAATGTACAGGGGGGTGAGCAGTTCTTC.

There are many counts of this clonotype. The genes are TRBV7-2 and TRBJ2-7; the D call may be TRBD1 or TRBD2 (5 bases each). CDR3 size: 14 residues. Germline lookup yields CDR1 SGHTA and CDR2 FQGNSA. V lost 2 bases to trimming and J lost 3 bases, with 11 bases between them. This chain's CDR3 is CASSLQGPIYEQYF. In DNA form, the CDR3 reads TGTGCCAGCAGCTTACAGGGACCCATCTACGAGCAGTACTTC. The full variable domain, with the rest looked up from reference TRBV7-2 and TRBJ2-7, is GAGVSQSPSNKVTEKGKDVELRCDPISGHTALYWYRQSLGQGLEFLIYFQGNSAPDKSGLPSDRFSAERTGGSVSTLTIQRTQQEDSAVYLCASSLQGPIYEQYFGPGTRLTVT.

The sample holds a few counts of this clonotype. The J gene is TRBJ2-1, the V gene TRBV20-1; TRBD2 agrees at 7 bases. V lost 0 bases to trimming and J lost 6 bases; unmatched junction nucleotides: 11. CDR1 is DFQATT and CDR2 is SNEGSKA in the germline V gene (reference sequence). The CDR3 consists of 16 residues. Written as DNA, the CDR3 is TGCAGTGCTAGAGACCCTAGGACTAGTTCCAGCAATGAGCAGTTCTTC. This translates into CSARDPRTSSSNEQFF.

This chain connects TRBV20-1 to TRBJ2-3; D is perhaps TRBD1 (6 bases). V was clipped by 4 bases and J by 1 base, with 15 bases between them. Germline V CDR1 and CDR2: DFQATT, SNEGSKA (reference sequence). This CDR3 is 15 amino acids long. Here the CDR3 reads CSATINRDRTDTQYF. The CDR3 coding sequence is TGCAGTGCTACTATAAACAGGGATCGCACAGATACGCAGTATTTT.